A single sample gave rise to the 28 T cell receptor beta chains below, sequenced in a study of cytomegalovirus exposure and HLA in healthy donors. The method was immunoSEQ multiplex PCR; TCRdb's version includes in-frame clones alone and lacks a portion of them. Among 250,000 to 350,000 clones listed, roughly 88% were seen once. The material sequenced was PBMCs. The receptors were sampled from a woman aged 18-29 years in good health and CMV-seronegative.

This rearrangement joins TRBV6-1 to TRBJ2-1; TRBD2 aligns across 11 bases. The V segment lost 3 bases and the J segment 5 bases; nucleotides outside the gene matches: 3. This CDR3 spans 15 amino acids. Germline V gives CDR1 MNHNS, CDR2 SASEGT. The CDR3, as DNA: TGTGCCAGCAGTGAGGTAGCGGGAGGGAACAATGAGCAGTTCTTC. This codes for CASSEVAGGNNEQFF.

The chain is built from TRBV12-5 and TRBJ2-3, with D perhaps TRBD2 (6 bases). The germline V gene encodes CDR1 LGHNT and CDR2 FRNRAP. The ends were cut back, 5 bases at V and 6 bases at J, with 15 bases in the middle. CDR3 length: 14 amino acids. The CDR3: CASGTGTLADTQYF. The DNA for the CDR3 is TGTGCTAGTGGTACTGGGACTTTAGCGGATACGCAGTATTTT.

This clone was observed a handful of times. The rearrangement uses TRBV6-5 and TRBJ1-2; 7 bases are a match to TRBD1. Trimming cost V 5 bases and J 0 bases; bases outside gene matches: 3. The CDR3 has 14 amino acids. Germline V gives CDR1 MNHEY, CDR2 SVGAGI. The CDR3 sequence is CASSRDSTNYGYTF. As DNA, the CDR3 is TGTGCCAGCAGTAGGGACAGTACTAACTATGGCTACACCTTC.

This CDR3 is CASSLDRTGGGEQFF. The CDR3 DNA reads TGTGCCAGCAGCTTAGACCGGACAGGGGGTGGTGAGCAGTTCTTC. The V gene is TRBV7-6, the J gene TRBJ2-1, with 10 bases fitting TRBD1. CDR3 length: 15 amino acids. Germline V gene data show CDR1 as SGHVS and CDR2 as FNYEAQ. Trimming cost V 1 base and J 9 bases; bases outside gene matches: 6.

This clone was seen ten or more times. The chain links TRBV10-3 to TRBJ2-7, with 7 bases matching TRBD2. CDR3 size: 13 residues. Trimming removed 4 bases from V and 5 bases from J; junction bases left unmatched: 5. CDR1 is ENHRY, CDR2 SYGVKD, per germline. CDR3 nucleotide sequence: TGTGCCATCAGTGCCGGGACTACCGACGAGCAGTACTTC. Amino acids: CAISAGTTDEQYF.

This clone appeared a few times. The chain combines TRBV10-3 with TRBJ2-6; D is unresolved. The CDR3 length is 13 residues. Between the trimmed V and J ends, which lost 11 bases and 0 bases, there was a span of 8 bases. CDR1 is ENHRY, CDR2 SYGVKD, per germline. The CDR3 is CAPLVSGANVLTF. CDR3 DNA: TGTGCCCCCCTCGTCTCTGGGGCCAACGTCCTGACTTTC.

The chain has TRBV10-3 and TRBJ2-2; TRBD2 matches 9 bases. The CDR3 sequence is 17 residues long. Germline trimming cut 2 bases from V and 0 bases from J; bases unmatched to any gene: 4. Germline lookup yields CDR1 ENHRY and CDR2 SYGVKD. CDR3 amino acids: CAISEISGRANTGELFF. The CDR3 nucleotides read TGTGCCATCAGTGAGATTAGCGGGAGAGCGAACACCGGGGAGCTGTTTTTT.

In this sample, this clone turned up once. This chain connects TRBV27 to TRBJ2-3; no clear D gene. CDR1 and CDR2 (germline): MNHEY, SMNVEV (reference sequence). The CDR3 sequence is 11 residues long. V dropped 8 bases and J dropped 1 base, with 4 bases sitting between them. CDR3 residues: CASRGTDTQYF. The CDR3 DNA reads as TGTGCCAGCCGCGGCACAGATACGCAGTATTTT.

This chain's CDR3 is CARADRGNEQFF. The DNA of the CDR3 is TGTGCCAGAGCCGACAGGGGGAATGAGCAGTTCTTC. J is TRBJ2-1 and V is TRBV9, with 9 bases fitting TRBD1. The CDR3 is made up of 12 amino acids. Germline V lookup: CDR1 SGDLS, CDR2 YYNGEE. The V and J ends lost 8 bases and 7 bases, in that order; junction bases with no gene match: 4.

The CDR3 loop is CASRVATTYEQYF. CDR3 DNA: TGTGCCAGCAGGGTGGCCACCACCTACGAGCAGTACTTC. The chain combines TRBV28 with TRBJ2-7; no firm D call. CDR1 and CDR2 from the germline V gene are MDHEN and SYDVKM. The V end was cut by 6 bases, the J end by 2 bases, with 11 bases between. CDR3 size: 13 residues. Full variable domain (missing parts from reference TRBV28 and TRBJ2-7): DVKVTQSSRYLVKRTGEKVFLECVQDMDHENMFWYRQDPGLGLRLIYFSYDVKMKEKGDIPEGYSVSREKKERFSLILESASTNQTSMYLCASRVATTYEQYFGPGTRLTVT.

This clone came up a few times. V and J are TRBV19 and TRBJ1-5; D not certain. CDR1 and CDR2 (germline): LNHDA, SQIVND (reference sequence). The CDR3 has 15 amino acids. V was pared by 7 bases and J by 4 bases, with 17 bases between. The CDR3 protein is CASTQPGEGNQPQHF. CDR3 sequence (DNA): TGTGCCAGTACCCAACCAGGCGAGGGAAATCAGCCCCAGCATTTT.

For the CDR3, the DNA is TGTGCCAGCACCAGGACTAGCGGGAGTAATGAGCAGTTCTTC. Translated: CASTRTSGSNEQFF. V is TRBV9 and J is TRBJ2-1; 13 bases agree with TRBD2. CDR1 SGDLS and CDR2 YYNGEE come from the germline V gene. Unmatched junction bases numbered 4, after V lost 6 bases and J lost 7 bases. The CDR3 has 14 residues.

V and J are TRBV29-1 and TRBJ2-2; 7 nucleotides align to TRBD1. Germline assignment: CDR1 SQVTM and CDR2 ANQGSEA. With V trimmed by 1 base and J by 5 bases, 1 base remained unmatched. The CDR3 is made up of 13 amino acids. CDR3 sequence (DNA): TGCAGCGTTGAAGGCAGGGGGACCGGGGAGCTGTTTTTT. Translated, it gives CSVEGRGTGELFF.

This clone appeared once. V is TRBV19 and J is TRBJ2-2, with TRBD2 identical over 15 bases. Germline V gene sequence: CDR1 LNHDA, CDR2 SQIVND (reference sequence). The CDR3 is 19 amino acids. With V trimmed by 0 bases and J by 4 bases, 6 bases remained unmatched. The CDR3 coding sequence is TGTGCCAGTAGTATAGAGGGACTAGCGGGAGGATGGGTCACCGGGGAGCTGTTTTTT. Translating gives CASSIEGLAGGWVTGELFF.

This clone was recorded a few times. This chain joins TRBV7-6 and TRBJ2-2, with a possible D match to TRBD2 (5 bases). The CDR3 loop spans 13 amino acids. Germline assignment: CDR1 SGHVS and CDR2 FNYEAQ. Between the trimmed V and J ends, which lost 5 bases and 5 bases, there was a span of 9 bases. CDR3 in DNA: TGTGCCAGCAGCCTCACTAGGACCGGGGAGCTGTTTTTT. Its translation is CASSLTRTGELFF.

The chain has TRBV18 and TRBJ2-1, with a tentative D call TRBD1 (6 bases). V was clipped by 3 bases and J by 8 bases, with 8 bases between them. The CDR3 spans 12 residues. The germline V gene encodes CDR1 KGHSH and CDR2 LQKENI. CDR3 bases: TGTGCCAGCTCACCCTACAGGGATGAGCAGTTCTTC. Translating gives CASSPYRDEQFF.

The rearrangement links TRBV5-6 to TRBJ1-1; 8 bases map to TRBD1. This CDR3 comprises 14 residues. Germline V gene sequence: CDR1 SGHDT, CDR2 YYEEEE. Losses at the gene ends were 1 base for V and 5 bases for J; bases not matched to a gene: 4. The CDR3 DNA is TGTGCCAGCAGCTTGTTTGACAGGGGAACTGAAGCTTTCTTT. Translating it yields CASSLFDRGTEAFF.

Regarding this clone: A read error may be the cause here, since a much bigger clone is one base away. The genes are TRBV2 and TRBJ2-7; the match to TRBD2 covers 8 bases. The V gene end was trimmed by 7 bases and the J gene end by 2 bases; junction bases not matched to a gene: 4. Germline V CDR1 and CDR2: SNHLY, FYNNEI. The CDR3 extends over 13 amino acids. The CDR3 coding sequence is TGTGCCAGCACCACGGGACTAGCCTACGAGCAGTACTTC. This gives the protein CASTTGLAYEQYF. Full variable domain (missing parts from reference TRBV2 and TRBJ2-7): EPEVTQTPSHQVTQMGQEVILRCVPISNHLYFYWYRQILGQKVEFLVSFYNNEISEKSEIFDDQFSVERPDGSNFTLKIRSTKLEDSAMYFCASTTGLAYEQYFGPGTRLTVT.

This chain links TRBV6-4 with TRBJ2-3; no clear D gene. Germline lookup yields CDR1 MRHNA and CDR2 SNTAGT. The CDR3 runs to 12 residues. Trimming left V 6 bases short and J 13 bases short, with 17 bases between. Here the CDR3 DNA reads TGTGCCAGCAGGCCTGATCGGTTTATGGAGTATTTT. This codes for CASRPDRFMEYF.

The chain combines TRBV9 with TRBJ2-1, with TRBD2 matching over 7 bases. In germline, CDR1 is SGDLS, CDR2 YYNGEE. With V trimmed by 0 bases and J by 9 bases, 9 bases remained unmatched. The CDR3 contains 15 residues. CDR3 loop: CASSVAGGSESEQFF. The DNA of the CDR3 is TGTGCCAGCAGCGTAGCGGGCGGGAGCGAGAGTGAGCAGTTCTTC.

V is TRBV19 and J is TRBJ2-3; TRBD1 might be the D (5 bases). Trimming took 10 bases from V and 0 from J, leaving 14 bases between them. Germline assignment: CDR1 LNHDA and CDR2 SQIVND (reference sequence). The CDR3 length is 14 residues. The CDR3 sequence is CATSTAFSTDTQYF. The DNA for the CDR3 is TGTGCCACCTCGACAGCCTTTAGCACAGATACGCAGTATTTT.

V and J are TRBV2 and TRBJ2-1; D is perhaps TRBD1 (5 bases). Germline values: CDR1 SNHLY, CDR2 FYNNEI. The CDR3 extends over 13 amino acids. V dropped 7 bases and J dropped 4 bases, with 11 bases sitting between them. CDR3 sequence (DNA): TGTGCCAGCACCGATGGGGCTTACAATGAGCAGTTCTTC. Protein product: CASTDGAYNEQFF.

The chain combines TRBV4-2 with TRBJ2-5; D ambiguous. Germline-derived CDR1 and CDR2 are LGHNA and YNFKEQ. The CDR3 has 17 residues. Trimming cost V 0 bases and J 2 bases, with 16 bases left between them. This CDR3 is CASSQDYGSEQQETQYF. The DNA of the CDR3 is TGTGCCAGCAGCCAAGATTACGGGTCGGAGCAGCAAGAGACCCAGTACTTC.

This clone was detected only a few times. The V call is TRBV7-2, the J call TRBJ2-7; 13 nucleotides match TRBD2. This CDR3 region has 16 residues. Trimming removed 4 bases from V and 6 bases from J; junction bases left unmatched: 9. The V gene's germline CDR1 is SGHTA and CDR2 FQGNSA. CDR3 residues: CASSSWTSGRPGEQYF. As DNA, the CDR3 is TGTGCCAGCAGCTCTTGGACTAGCGGGAGACCCGGCGAGCAGTACTTC.

The rearrangement links TRBV4-3 to TRBJ2-1; 12 bases align to TRBD2. V shed 0 bases, J shed 0 bases, and the junction held 6 bases outside the gene matches. Germline V gives CDR1 LGHNA, CDR2 YSLEER. CDR3 length: 19 amino acids. CDR3 nucleotide sequence: TGCGCCAGCAGCCAAGATGGACTAGCGGGACCAAGCTCCTACAATGAGCAGTTCTTC. Translating gives CASSQDGLAGPSSYNEQFF.

The chain has TRBV4-2 and TRBJ1-2; TRBD1 might be the D (5 bases). V was cut by 3 bases and J by 0 bases, with 14 bases left in between. The CDR3 runs 16 residues. Germline lookup yields CDR1 LGHNA and CDR2 YNFKEQ. CDR3 residues: CASSHIGGETNYGYTF. The CDR3 DNA is TGTGCCAGCAGCCACATCGGGGGGGAGACTAACTATGGCTACACCTTC.

The chain carries TRBV7-9 and TRBJ1-4; unclear D gene. Trimming pared 5 bases from V and 6 bases from J, leaving 7 bases between. The CDR3 consists of 12 residues. Germline loops: CDR1 SEHNR, CDR2 FQNEAQ (reference sequence). The CDR3 loop is CASSGEDEKLFF. CDR3 sequence (DNA): TGTGCCAGCAGCGGAGAGGATGAAAAACTGTTTTTT.

This rearrangement joins TRBV29-1 to TRBJ2-1, with a possible D match to TRBD1 (6 bases). CDR3 length: 12 amino acids. The germline V gene encodes CDR1 SQVTM and CDR2 ANQGSEA. V was pared by 7 bases and J by 9 bases, with 16 bases between. The CDR3 region is CSGGLAEGEQFF. The DNA for the CDR3 is TGCAGCGGGGGGCTAGCCGAGGGTGAGCAGTTCTTC.